This TCR beta chain comes out of a study of neoadjuvant nivolumab and ipilimumab in lung cancer. Study results and caveats: Resected-tumor TCR richness correlated positively with pretherapy blood richness. TCR clonality did not significantly correlate with pathologic tumor regression. Only a small number of samples underwent TCR sequencing. Compared with tumor-adjacent uninvolved lung, resected tumors showed greater richness and clonality.

TCRdb keeps only in-frame clones here, not all; method: immunoSEQ multiplex PCR. The data show 15,000 to 20,000 clones, 65% to 85% seen once. Germline V gives CDR1 SGHDN, CDR2 FVKESK. V lost 1 base, J lost 4 bases, and 10 bases lay in between. The CDR3 spans 14 residues. To note about this clone: Its antigen is unidentified.

V usage is TRBV14 and J usage is TRBJ1-2; D may be TRBD1 (6 bases). This sample comprised tumor tissue, obtained after neoadjuvant nivolumab, alone or with ipilimumab, at or shortly before surgery. The TCR comes from an adult with non-small cell lung cancer. CDR3 protein: CASSQGRGTYGYTF. DNA for the CDR3: TGTGCCAGCAGCCAAGGGAGGGGGACCTATGGCTACACCTTC. Filled out from reference TRBV14 and TRBJ1-2, the complete variable domain reads EAGVTQFPSHSVIEKGQTVTLRCDPISGHDNLYWYRRVMGKEIKFLLHFVKESKQDESGMPNNRFLAERTGGTYSTLKVQPAELEDSGVYFCASSQGRGTYGYTFGSGTRLTVV.